The clone carrying this T cell receptor (beta chain) was seen at least ten times. Its target is not known. V was cut by 0 bases and J by 4 bases, with 10 bases left in between. The CDR3 has 15 amino acids. Germline-derived CDR1 and CDR2 are MNHNY and SVGAGI (reference sequence). The sample comes from a study of beta chain features in type 1 diabetes. Study results and caveats: Shorter TCRB CDR3s, moderately but significantly so, were found in Type 1 diabetes patients in all four CD4+ subsets. Patients and controls would share equally any PCR tilt toward shorter templates.

Since all of the isolated RNA was reverse transcribed, expressed TCRB transcripts were what got sequenced. Method: immunoSEQ multiplex PCR; TCRdb's copy keeps in-frame clones and lacks some. Of about 150,000 clones in the sample, more than 9.5% were seen once. A sort by CD45RO/CCR7/CD25/CD127/CD95/CD27 yielded CD4+ naive, central memory, regulatory and stem cell-like memory cells. This sequence joins TRBV6-6 and TRBJ2-1; D gene ambiguous. The TCR was taken from a man aged 18-30 years in good health. Sample: central memory CD4+ T cells from blood. In nucleotides, the CDR3 is TGTGCCAGCAGTTACTCACCAGGAATTTACAATGAGCAGTTCTTC. It specifies CASSYSPGIYNEQFF.